This T cell receptor beta chain derives from a study of shared clonotypes between healthy human individuals. The V segment lost 5 bases and the J segment 8 bases; nucleotides outside the gene matches: 8. Germline V lookup: CDR1 MDHEN, CDR2 SYDVKM. This CDR3 is built from 14 residues. Using immunoSEQ multiplex PCR, the repertoire was profiled, and TCRdb retains in-frame clones only, with some absent. This sample yields 2 million to 2.5 million clones, of which about 90% are seen a single time; 0.37% belongs to the top ten. The receptor's source is a man between 18 and 35 years old in good health. Some clones in this sample may be carry-over from other donors' samples. This rearrangement joins TRBV28 to TRBJ1-4; 7 bases map to TRBD1. Sequenced sample: naive CD4+ T cells from PBMCs. Subset here: CD45RA+ positively selected. The chain's CDR3 is CASSPDRAYEKLFF. DNA of the CDR3: TGTGCCAGCAGTCCCGACAGGGCTTACGAAAAACTGTTTTTT.